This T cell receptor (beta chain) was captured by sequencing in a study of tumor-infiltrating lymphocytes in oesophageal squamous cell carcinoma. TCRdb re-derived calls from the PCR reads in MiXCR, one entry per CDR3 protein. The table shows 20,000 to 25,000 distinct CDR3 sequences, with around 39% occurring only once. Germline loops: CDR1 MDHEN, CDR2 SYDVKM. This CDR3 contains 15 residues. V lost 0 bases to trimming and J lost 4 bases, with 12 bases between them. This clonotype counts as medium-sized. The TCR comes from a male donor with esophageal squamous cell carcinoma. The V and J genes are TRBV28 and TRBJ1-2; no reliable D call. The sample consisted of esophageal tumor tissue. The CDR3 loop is CASSLWSWQIYGYTF. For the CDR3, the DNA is TGTGCCAGCAGTTTATGGTCTTGGCAGATCTATGGCTACACCTTC.